Each of the 20 T cell receptor beta chains below was sequenced from the same sample in a study of blood T cell repertoires in COVID-19. Only in-frame clones appear in the TCRdb table, and some are missing; sequencing was by immunoSEQ multiplex PCR. The sample carries about 220,000 clones, around 84% recorded once. Sequenced sample: peripheral blood. These TCRs come from a man between 45 and 60 years old with active or convalescent COVID-19.

To note about this clone: No conserved phenylalanine or tryptophan ends this CDR3, so it is likely a read error. The DNA is omitted, as the CDR3 cannot be located on it reliably, and the CDR3 follows TCRdb's listing. V usage is TRBV10-3 and J usage is TRBJ1-2. Looked up from germline, CDR1 is ENHRY and CDR2 is SYGVKD. The CDR3 is 12 amino acids in total, end residues counted. The CDR3: CAISESRERSFS.

The chain combines TRBV7-8 with TRBJ2-5, with 7 bases lining up with TRBD2. The CDR3 is 12 amino acids. The germline gives CDR1 SGHVS, CDR2 FQNEAQ. CDR3 coding DNA: TGTGCAACTGACGGGGGGTCGCCGTCCCAGTACTTC. It translates to CATDGGSPSQYF. The entire variable domain, with the rest obtained from reference TRBV7-8 and TRBJ2-5, is as follows: GAGVSQSPRYKVAKRGQDVALRCDPISGHVSLFWYQQALGQGPEFLTYFQNEAQLDKSGLPSDRFFAERPEGSVSTLKIQRTQQEDSAVYLCATDGGSPSQYFGPGTRLLVL.

The gene calls are TRBV11-3 and TRBJ2-2; TRBD2 agrees at 7 bases. CDR1 SGHNT and CDR2 YENEEA come from the germline V gene. The CDR3 covers 15 residues. J gave up 3 bases and V 0 bases, and 1 base lay outside the gene matches. This chain's CDR3 is CASSLDGGYTGELFF. CDR3 bases: TGTGCCAGCAGCTTAGACGGGGGGTACACCGGGGAGCTGTTTTTT.

The chain links TRBV11-3 to TRBJ2-5, with D unresolved. Per germline, CDR1 SGHNT and CDR2 YENEEA. Trimming removed 0 bases at V and 13 bases at J, with 15 bases between. The CDR3 has 13 residues. CDR3 bases: TGTGCCAGCAGCTTAGATCTTCCGCCCGGTCGGTACTTC. Protein product: CASSLDLPPGRYF.

This clone was seen once. CDR3 nucleotide sequence: TGTGCCAGCAGCGTATCGGTCGGTGCCTACAATGAGCAGTTCTTC. The encoded protein is CASSVSVGAYNEQFF. The chain is built from TRBV9 and TRBJ2-1; D not certain. Trimming took 1 base from V and 2 from J, leaving 10 bases between them. The CDR3 sequence is 15 residues long. Germline-derived CDR1 and CDR2 are SGDLS and YYNGEE.

The chain employs TRBV6-5 and TRBJ2-2; D is undetermined. Germline V gene lookup returns CDR1 MNHEY and CDR2 SVGAGI. The V end lost 4 bases, the J end lost 1 base, and 7 bases lay between the germline ends. The CDR3 is 14 amino acids. The CDR3 DNA is TGTGCCAGCAGTTTAGGAGAGAACACCGGGGAGCTGTTTTTT. It specifies CASSLGENTGELFF.

The rearrangement joins TRBV4-1 to TRBJ2-3; 12 nucleotides align to TRBD2. Germline CDR1 reads MGHRA; CDR2 reads YSYEKL. The V segment lost 4 bases and the J segment 1 base; nucleotides outside the gene matches: 9. This CDR3 region has 18 residues. CDR3 sequence reads: CASSLRLAGGQGTDTQYF. The CDR3 DNA is TGCGCCAGCAGCCTTCGTCTAGCGGGGGGGCAAGGCACAGATACGCAGTATTTT.

The V gene is TRBV4-1, the J gene TRBJ2-1, with TRBD1 identical over 7 bases. CDR1 is MGHRA, CDR2 YSYEKL, per germline. This CDR3 has 17 residues. With 3 bases clipped from V and 4 bases from J, the junction kept 12 bases outside the gene matches. CDR3 DNA: TGCGCCAGCAGCCATTTACAGGGGCCCCCCATATACAATGAGCAGTTCTTC. Its protein product is CASSHLQGPPIYNEQFF.

The gene calls are TRBV4-1 and TRBJ1-4; weak D call: TRBD1 (6 bases). Germline assignment: CDR1 MGHRA and CDR2 YSYEKL. V was trimmed by 5 bases and J by 5 bases, leaving 18 bases between them. The CDR3 sequence is 16 residues long. For the CDR3, the DNA is TGCGCCAGCAGCTATAGACAGGCCCTTCCCAATGAAAAACTGTTTTTT. Protein sequence: CASSYRQALPNEKLFF.

This chain uses TRBV7-2 with TRBJ2-7, with 7 bases fitting TRBD2. Trimming at V came to 1 base and at J to 6 bases, leaving 6 bases not matched to a gene. Germline lookup yields CDR1 SGHTA and CDR2 FQGNSA. There are 14 residues in the CDR3. CDR3 coding DNA: TGTGCCAGCAGCTTAGAGCGGGGTGGGGCCGAGCAGTACTTC. This gives the protein CASSLERGGAEQYF.

This clone was detected a few times. This chain uses TRBV2 with TRBJ1-6; D is perhaps TRBD1 (5 bases). V shed 4 bases and J shed 7 bases, with 11 bases lying between them. CDR1 is SNHLY, CDR2 FYNNEI, per germline. The CDR3 loop spans 14 amino acids. In DNA, the CDR3 is TGTGCCAGCAGTGGGCAGGGCACGAATTCACCCCTCCACTTT. It is translated as CASSGQGTNSPLHF.

This sequence joins TRBV7-2 and TRBJ1-3; a weak D match, TRBD1 (6 bases). The V gene lost 5 bases and the J gene lost 3 bases, with 14 bases spanning the gap. CDR3 length equals 15 residues. CDR1 is SGHTA, CDR2 FQGNSA, per germline. The CDR3: CASSRPGGSGNTIYF. The CDR3, as DNA: TGTGCCAGCAGCCGCCCGGGGGGCAGTGGAAACACCATATATTTT. The full variable domain, in which reference TRBV7-2 and TRBJ1-3 provide the parts outside the CDR3, is GAGVSQSPSNKVTEKGKDVELRCDPISGHTALYWYRQSLGQGLEFLIYFQGNSAPDKSGLPSDRFSAERTGGSVSTLTIQRTQQEDSAVYLCASSRPGGSGNTIYFGEGSWLTVV.

The gene calls are TRBV9 and TRBJ1-2, with TRBD1 as a possible D gene (5 bases). Trimming cost V 0 bases and J 0 bases, with 9 bases left between them. CDR3 size: 15 residues. Germline CDR1 SGDLS, CDR2 YYNGEE. CDR3 in amino acids: CASSVEMGPNYGYTF. The CDR3 DNA reads TGTGCCAGCAGCGTAGAGATGGGGCCTAACTATGGCTACACCTTC.

V usage is TRBV7-6 and J usage is TRBJ2-1; TRBD1 matches at 7 bases. CDR1 and CDR2 (germline): SGHVS, FNYEAQ. Trimming removed 2 bases from V and 2 bases from J; junction bases left unmatched: 3. The CDR3 has 15 residues. The CDR3 loop is CASSLRGPPYNEQFF. The CDR3 region has the DNA TGTGCCAGCAGCTTAAGGGGGCCCCCCTACAATGAGCAGTTCTTC.

On this clone: At one boundary the junction diverges from the germline segment, which might be a read error. The V gene is TRBV4-2, the J gene TRBJ2-3, with 9 bases fitting TRBD2. Germline-derived CDR1 and CDR2 are LGHNA and YNFKEQ. CDR3 size: 16 residues. CDR3 bases: TGTGCCAGCAGCCAAGACTCCGGGACTAGCATAGATACGCAGTATTTT. Translated, it gives CASSQDSGTSIDTQYF.

This rearrangement joins TRBV5-1 to TRBJ2-3; D is unclear. The CDR3 consists of 13 residues. CDR1 and CDR2 (germline): SGHRS, YFSETQ. V lost 7 bases and J lost 0, with 9 bases in between. CDR3 region: CASPITSTDTQYF. CDR3 sequence (DNA): TGCGCCAGCCCCATTACTAGCACAGATACGCAGTATTTT.

The chain has TRBV11-3 and TRBJ2-1, with a possible D match to TRBD1 (7 bases). This CDR3 comprises 18 residues. Germline CDR1 and CDR2: SGHNT and YENEEA. V lost 5 bases and J lost 0, with 20 bases in between. This CDR3 is CASSPGGWGLNSYNEQFF. For the CDR3, the DNA is TGTGCCAGCAGCCCAGGGGGGTGGGGACTCAACTCCTACAATGAGCAGTTCTTC.

The chain recombines TRBV19 with TRBJ1-2; D is perhaps TRBD1 (5 bases). This CDR3 contains 13 residues. The V gene lost 1 base and the J gene lost 7 bases, with 10 bases spanning the gap. CDR1 LNHDA and CDR2 SQIVND come from the germline V gene (reference sequence). This CDR3 is CASSIALGAGYTF. The CDR3, as DNA: TGTGCCAGTAGTATAGCCCTTGGGGCTGGCTACACCTTC. The variable domain in full, with the rest retrieved from reference TRBV19 and TRBJ1-2, is DGGITQSPKYLFRKEGQNVTLSCEQNLNHDAMYWYRQDPGQGLRLIYYSQIVNDFQKGDIAEGYSVSREKKESFPLTVTSAQKNPTAFYLCASSIALGAGYTFGSGTRLTVV.

The rearrangement uses TRBV18 and TRBJ2-3, with D maybe TRBD1 (5 bases). Germline values: CDR1 KGHSH, CDR2 LQKENI. Trimming removed 2 bases at V and 8 bases at J, with 5 bases between. This CDR3 region has 11 residues. CDR3 in DNA: TGTGCCAGCTCACCAGGGGCTACGCAGTATTTT. It codes for CASSPGATQYF. The variable domain in full, completed from reference TRBV18 and TRBJ2-3, reads NAGVMQNPRHLVRRRGQEARLRCSPMKGHSHVYWYRQLPEEGLKFMVYLQKENIIDESGMPKERFSAEFPKEGPSILRIQQVVRGDSAAYFCASSPGATQYFGPGTRLTVL.

Notes on this clone: This same CDR3 is encoded by further DNA sequences in the sample. The chain recombines TRBV28 with TRBJ1-4; a weak D match, TRBD1 (5 bases). Deletions cut 2 bases from V and 0 bases from J, with 7 bases between. This CDR3 comprises 15 residues. CDR1 MDHEN and CDR2 SYDVKM come from the germline V gene. As DNA, the CDR3 is TGTGCCAGCAGTTTAGGGGGGGCAACTAATGAAAAACTGTTTTTT. Translation: CASSLGGATNEKLFF.